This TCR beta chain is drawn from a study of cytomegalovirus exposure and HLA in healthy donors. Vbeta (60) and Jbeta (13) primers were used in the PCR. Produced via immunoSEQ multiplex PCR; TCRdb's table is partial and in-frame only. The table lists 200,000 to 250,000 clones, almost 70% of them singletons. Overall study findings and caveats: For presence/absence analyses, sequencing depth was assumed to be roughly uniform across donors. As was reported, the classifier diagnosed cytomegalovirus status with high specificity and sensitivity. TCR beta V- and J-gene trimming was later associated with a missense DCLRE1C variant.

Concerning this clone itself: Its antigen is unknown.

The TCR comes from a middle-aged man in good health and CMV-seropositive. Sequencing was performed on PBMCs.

CDR3 nucleotides: TGTGCCATTTCCGGGACAGGGGGCACCGGGGAGCTGTTTTTT. It encodes CAISGTGGTGELFF. This rearrangement joins TRBV10-3 to TRBJ2-2; 11 bases align to TRBD1. This CDR3 is built from 14 residues. V lost 9 bases to trimming and J lost 4 bases; unmatched junction nucleotides: 4. Germline loops: CDR1 ENHRY, CDR2 SYGVKD.